Listed below are T cell receptor beta chains from one sample, sequenced in a study of blood T cell repertoires in COVID-19. Produced via immunoSEQ multiplex PCR; TCRdb's table is partial and in-frame only. Altogether about 210,000 clones are present, 80% to 90% being singletons, with the ten largest covering 2.9%. The sequenced material came from peripheral blood. The receptors stem from a man aged 50 or older with active or convalescent COVID-19. Both conserved end residues are part of each CDR3. Fields, in order: D gene, clone size, J gene, V gene, CDR3 protein, CDR3 DNA. A D gene is named only where the DNA matches it firmly. Clone sizes are given selectively: once, few, many, or a class where the clone is expanded.

>.|.|TRBJ1-1|TRBV25-1
CASSPRGNTEAFF
TGTGCCAGCAGTCCACGAGGGAACACTGAAGCTTTCTTT
>.|once|TRBJ1-4|TRBV7-9
CASSGGPNEKLFF
TGTGCCAGCAGCGGAGGGCCTAATGAAAAACTGTTTTTT
>.|.|TRBJ1-3|TRBV9
CASRRTDRPNSGNTIYF
TGTGCCAGCAGACGTACCGACAGACCGAACTCTGGAAACACCATATATTTT
>.|.|TRBJ2-7|TRBV21-1
CATKGGQGIHEQYF
TGTGCCACTAAGGGGGGACAGGGGATCCACGAGCAGTACTTC
>.|few|TRBJ1-2|TRBV7-9
CASSLWASNYGYTF
TGTGCCAGCAGCTTATGGGCATCCAACTATGGCTACACCTTC
>.|.|TRBJ1-1|TRBV7-9
CASSLTGKKNTEAFF
TGTGCCAGCAGCTTAACCGGGAAAAAGAACACTGAAGCTTTCTTT
>.|.|TRBJ1-3|TRBV5-1
CASSSPGGGRNTIYF
TGCGCCAGCAGCTCGCCGGGAGGGGGTAGAAACACCATATATTTT
>.|.|TRBJ2-5|TRBV7-6
CASSLAGGAQETQYF
TGTGCCAGCAGCTTAGCGGGGGGGGCCCAAGAGACCCAGTACTTC
>.|.|TRBJ2-1|TRBV19
CASSMQGLREQFF
TGTGCCAGTAGTATGCAGGGACTTAGGGAGCAGTTCTTC
>TRBD1|.|TRBJ1-1|TRBV6-6
CASSYYPGGMGTEAFF
TGTGCCAGCAGTTACTACCCAGGGGGCATGGGGACTGAAGCTTTCTTT
>TRBD2|.|TRBJ2-6|TRBV7-2
CASSLYGGAAGANVLTF
TGTGCCAGCAGCTTATACGGGGGGGCGGCAGGGGCCAACGTCCTGACTTTC
>.|.|TRBJ1-4|TRBV6-1
CASSDRTSNEKLFF
TGTGCCAGCAGTGATAGGACATCTAATGAAAAACTGTTTTTT
>.|.|TRBJ1-1|TRBV9
CASSVGQHNTEAFF
TGTGCCAGCAGCGTAGGACAGCACAACACTGAAGCTTTCTTT
>TRBD1|.|TRBJ2-1|TRBV19
CARETSGQGYNEQFF
TGTGCCAGAGAGACTTCGGGACAGGGTTACAATGAGCAGTTCTTC
>TRBD1|.|TRBJ1-1|TRBV6-6
CASSQTDRDTEAFF
TGTGCCAGCAGTCAGACGGACAGGGATACTGAAGCTTTCTTT
>.|.|TRBJ1-2|TRBV9
CASSVVTGPAGPVPYGYTF
TGTGCCAGCAGCGTAGTAACTGGGCCGGCAGGTCCGGTCCCTTATGGCTACACCTTC
>TRBD1|.|TRBJ1-1|TRBV6-6
CASSLRDRGTEAFF
TGTGCCAGCAGTCTCCGGGACAGGGGCACTGAAGCTTTCTTT
>.|.|TRBJ1-2|TRBV29-1
CSGVGGIYGYTF
TGCAGCGGGGTTGGAGGGATCTATGGCTACACCTTC
>.|many|TRBJ1-6|TRBV30
CAWRGGLTYNSPLHF
TGTGCCTGGAGAGGCGGACTTACCTATAATTCACCCCTCCACTTT
>TRBD2|.|TRBJ2-7|TRBV7-9
CASSRGLAASYEQYF
TGTGCCAGCAGCCGAGGACTAGCGGCGTCCTACGAGCAGTACTTC
>TRBD2|.|TRBJ2-3|TRBV19
CASRSGRAGTDTQYF
TGTGCCAGCCGTAGCGGGAGGGCCGGCACAGATACGCAGTATTTT
>TRBD1|once|TRBJ1-1|TRBV10-3
CAISESHRGVFGDFTPHTEAFF
TGTGCCATCAGTGAGTCCCACAGGGGCGTTTTTGGGGATTTTACACCCCACACTGAAGCTTTCTTT
>TRBD2|.|TRBJ2-3|TRBV6-6
CASSRTTGLANTDTQYF
TGTGCCAGCAGCCGAACGACAGGACTAGCTAACACAGATACGCAGTATTTT
>.|.|TRBJ1-1|TRBV6-6
CASSQQGTEAFF
TGTGCCAGCAGTCAACAGGGTACTGAAGCTTTCTTT
>TRBD2|.|TRBJ2-3|TRBV14
CASSQGSGTSSTDTQYF
TGTGCCAGCAGCCAGGGTTCCGGGACTAGTTCCACAGATACGCAGTATTTT
>TRBD2|once|TRBJ2-3|TRBV24-1
CATRQGGLAGTSTDTQYF
TGTGCCACCCGACAGGGGGGACTAGCGGGGACTAGCACAGATACGCAGTATTTT
>.|.|TRBJ1-4|TRBV5-3
CARSLDNATNEKLFF
TGTGCCAGAAGCTTGGACAATGCAACTAATGAAAAACTGTTTTTT
>TRBD2|.|TRBJ2-1|TRBV24-1
CATSVLGTSGPYNEQFF
TGTGCCACCAGTGTCCTGGGGACTAGCGGGCCCTACAATGAGCAGTTCTTC
>.|.|TRBJ1-1|TRBV10-2
CASSVKGGTEAFF
TGCGCCAGCAGTGTTAAAGGGGGCACTGAAGCTTTCTTT
>.|.|TRBJ1-2|TRBV4-1
CASSQGAVLRGYTF
TGCGCCAGCAGCCAAGGGGCAGTCCTTCGTGGCTACACCTTC
>TRBD2|.|TRBJ2-7|TRBV28
CASTIAGAYYEQYF
TGTGCCAGCACCATAGCGGGAGCCTACTACGAGCAGTACTTC
>.|once|TRBJ1-2|TRBV19
CASSDIGYGYTF
TGTGCCAGTTCTGACATCGGCTATGGCTACACCTTC
>.|.|TRBJ1-2|TRBV7-9
CASSRGEGYTF
TGTGCCAGCAGCCGGGGGGAGGGCTACACCTTC
>.|many|TRBJ1-5|TRBV5-1
CASNYTLRDTADSNQPQHF
TGCGCCAGCAACTATACGCTCCGGGATACCGCGGATAGCAATCAGCCCCAGCATTTT
>TRBD2|.|TRBJ2-7|TRBV3-1/TRBV3-2
CASSPRVAGSYEQYF
TGTGCCAGCAGCCCCCGAGTAGCGGGATCCTACGAGCAGTACTTC
>TRBD2|.|TRBJ2-3|TRBV30
CAWGLGTDTQYF
TGTGCCTGGGGACTAGGCACAGATACGCAGTATTTT
>.|.|TRBJ1-1|TRBV11-1
CASSYTFTNTEAFF
TGTGCCAGCAGTTACACCTTCACGAACACTGAAGCTTTCTTT
>TRBD2|.|TRBJ2-3|TRBV30
CAWSSTLAGGWADTQYF
TGTGCCTGGAGTTCCACTTTAGCGGGAGGGTGGGCAGATACGCAGTATTTT
>.|few|TRBJ1-1|TRBV6-6
CASSRRDNTEAFF
TGTGCCAGCAGCCGCCGGGACAATACTGAAGCTTTCTTT